The clone carrying this T cell receptor beta chain occurred a few times. Trimming removed 3 bases at V and 2 bases at J, with 11 bases between. The CDR3 has 16 amino acids. Germline CDR1 is KGHSH and CDR2 is LQKENI. This entry comes from a study of cytomegalovirus exposure and HLA in healthy donors. With 60 Vbeta and 13 Jbeta primers, the PCR was carried out. Produced via immunoSEQ multiplex PCR; TCRdb's table is partial and in-frame only. The table lists approximately 140,000 clones, 77% of them singletons. This chain uses TRBV18 with TRBJ2-6; possible D gene TRBD1, 5 bases. The origin of this receptor is a woman aged 55-69 years in good health and CMV-seronegative. The sample comprised PBMCs. CDR3 in DNA: TGTGCCAGCTCACCCCCGACGACAGCTGGGGCCAACGTCCTGACTTTC. Its translation is CASSPPTTAGANVLTF. Full variable domain (rest looked up from reference TRBV18 and TRBJ2-6): NAGVMQNPRHLVRRRGQEARLRCSPMKGHSHVYWYRQLPEEGLKFMVYLQKENIIDESGMPKERFSAEFPKEGPSILRIQQVVRGDSAAYFCASSPPTTAGANVLTFGAGSRLTVL.